This T cell receptor (beta chain) was sequenced in a study of T cells in Graves' hyperthyroidism and ophthalmopathy (dated by TCRdb to the late 2010s). The study in broad terms: Peripheral blood samples were taken at the time of initial diagnosis, prior to any treatment. A discovery cohort of 95 to 100 patients, 43 with Graves' ophthalmopathy and about 60 with stable Graves' hyperthyroidism, was used to find distinguishing TCR V-J signatures. An independent validation cohort of fewer than 20 hyperthyroidism patients and 17 patients who later progressed to ophthalmopathy tested prospective prediction of ophthalmopathy. The 100 discovery patients were randomly divided into training and test sets at a 7:3 ratio. In more than 5 Graves' hyperthyroidism patients, the study also compared T-cell repertoires from thyroid tissue with T-cell repertoires from blood. Following sampling, methimazole starting at 30 mg daily was given to hyperthyroidism patients, and high-dose intravenous methylprednisolone was given to ophthalmopathy patients. The paper describes TCR Vbeta CDR3 sequencing of 120 to 150 peripheral blood samples, made up of approximately 40 ophthalmopathy patients, some 80 hyperthyroidism patients and approximately 17 progressor patients.

Amplification of TCR beta CDR3 regions was carried out from RNA transcripts. A first-round RT-PCR of the TCR CDR3 used the HTBI primer set with the Qiagen OneStep RT-PCR kit. The libraries were constructed in a second round of multiplex PCR and then size-selected and purified. The libraries were sequenced on an Illumina HiSeq2000 using paired-end 100 bp reads. Per the authors' processing: Raw data were processed with SOAPnuke, discarding reads with adapters, uncalled bases, mean Phred below 15, or no exact constant-primer or identifier match. COPE v1.2.5 was used to merge high-quality paired reads, and clonotypes were defined as unique nucleotide sequences. MiTCR v1.1 was used to align the clonotypes against IMGT TRBV, TRBD and TRBJ reference segments. The analysis was restricted to V-J combinations with a frequency above 0.0001, which together covered 99% to 99.2% of the repertoires. The TCS score was defined as the ratio of F50 (clonal expansion) to E x V (chaos), calculated using BLOSUM62-based TCRdist between CDR3 peptides within each V-J. Welch's t-statistics and random forest reduced fewer than 600 V-J features to fewer than 15, which were used in a naive Bayes classifier (R e1071). TCRdb handled the public reads itself, with Q25 trimming in fastp and clone calling in MiXCR, and kept productive beta chains. Every distinct CDR3 protein forms one entry, paired with its most common genes and DNA. What appears here as the V and J calls and clone size reflects TCRdb's work, not the paper's. The sample includes approximately 640,000 distinct CDR3 sequences, with about 18% observed a single time. The ten largest clones take up around a sixth of the sample.

Study-wide findings and limitations: Sample size was not statistically predetermined, and blinding of investigators to group allocation was not performed. Most expanded thyroid clonotypes (frequency above 0.001) were also found in blood, which suggests that blood repertoires may mirror thyroid immune responses. In validation, the model predicted progression to ophthalmopathy a median of around six months before onset, with 65% to 71% sensitivity and 72.22% specificity. A 13 V-J signature model separated ophthalmopathy from stable hyperthyroidism, with around 88% sensitivity and 81% to 82% specificity in cross-validation and 80%/75% in testing.

Stable Graves' hyperthyroidism was defined as no progression to ophthalmopathy during 18 months of follow-up. Hyperthyroidism patients were newly diagnosed, with disease duration under 2 months, and aged 18 to 65 years. The study excluded patients with uncontrolled infections, other autoimmune diseases, pregnancy or lactation. Diagnoses were established on the basis of clinical symptoms, serum thyroxine and TRAb, thyroid ultrasound, and orbital computed tomography. PBMCs were separated from around 9.1 ml of fresh peripheral blood using Ficoll-Paque density gradient centrifugation. Trizol reagent was used to extract total RNA, and RNA quality was then checked on an Agilent 2100 Bioanalyzer. This clonotype was recorded many times. Which antigen it targets is not known. One base away there is no much larger clone; base qualities are not given. This TCR came from a man aged 45-65 years with Graves' hyperthyroidism. Material for sequencing was blood.

The CDR3 in this case is CASSHKLGSYEQYF. In nucleotide form, the sequence is TGTGCCAGCAGCCATAAGCTCGGTTCCTACGAGCAGTACTTC. The rearrangement joined TRBV14 to TRBJ2-7; there is no confident call for the D gene. From a lookup of the germline V gene, CDR1 and CDR2 are SGHDN and FVKESK. There are 14 amino acids in the CDR3, from cysteine to phenylalanine inclusive. Only the CDR3 DNA stays, 42 bases, in frame from base 1. The trim is 3 bases for V and 1 base for J, with a gap of 10 bases between the germline ends.